This record looks at one T cell receptor beta chain sequence and its context. Clinical history as reported by participants underpinned cohort assignment. Recovered status applied to Cohort 3 donors who had two consecutive negative PCRs. It also applied to those with clearance or with symptom resolution. This specimen comes from a study of blood T cell repertoires in COVID-19. In the source study's methods: Estimates of nucleated cell counts were drawn from the amplification of reference gene primers. Assay used: immunoSEQ multiplex PCR; TCRdb lists only in-frame clones, some missing. D and trimming were read from the DNA, whereas the V and J calls and clone size are those reported in that table. This table holds about 280,000 clones, 85% found once. With V trimmed by 0 bases and J by 3 bases, 6 bases remained unmatched. Per germline, CDR1 SGHDT and CDR2 YYEEEE. There are 16 residues in the CDR3.

Specimen: PBMCs or T cells enriched from blood (not recorded which). The clonotype originates from a woman aged 45-65 years who had recovered from COVID-19. The genes are TRBV5-6 and TRBJ1-5; 7 nucleotides agree with TRBD1. The CDR3 region is CASSLAGDSINQPQHF. Written as DNA, the CDR3 is TGTGCCAGCAGCTTGGCTGGGGACAGCATCAATCAGCCCCAGCATTTT.